The subject of this entry is one TCR beta chain. This sample is part of a study of blood T cell repertoires in COVID-19. Generated by immunoSEQ multiplex PCR, the TCRdb table keeps only in-frame clones and is missing some. Among approximately 82,000 clones listed, around four fifths were seen once. V lost 6 bases to trimming and J lost 0 bases; unmatched junction nucleotides: 7. The CDR3 is made up of 15 amino acids. CDR1 is SQVTM and CDR2 is ANQGSEA in the germline V gene. This clonotype originated in a woman aged 60-75 years with acute or convalescent COVID-19. Source material: peripheral blood. The chain recombines TRBV29-1 with TRBJ1-1; TRBD1 matches 10 bases. DNA for the CDR3: TGCAGCGTCGCTCCGGGACAGGGGATGAACACTGAAGCTTTCTTT. Its protein product is CSVAPGQGMNTEAFF.